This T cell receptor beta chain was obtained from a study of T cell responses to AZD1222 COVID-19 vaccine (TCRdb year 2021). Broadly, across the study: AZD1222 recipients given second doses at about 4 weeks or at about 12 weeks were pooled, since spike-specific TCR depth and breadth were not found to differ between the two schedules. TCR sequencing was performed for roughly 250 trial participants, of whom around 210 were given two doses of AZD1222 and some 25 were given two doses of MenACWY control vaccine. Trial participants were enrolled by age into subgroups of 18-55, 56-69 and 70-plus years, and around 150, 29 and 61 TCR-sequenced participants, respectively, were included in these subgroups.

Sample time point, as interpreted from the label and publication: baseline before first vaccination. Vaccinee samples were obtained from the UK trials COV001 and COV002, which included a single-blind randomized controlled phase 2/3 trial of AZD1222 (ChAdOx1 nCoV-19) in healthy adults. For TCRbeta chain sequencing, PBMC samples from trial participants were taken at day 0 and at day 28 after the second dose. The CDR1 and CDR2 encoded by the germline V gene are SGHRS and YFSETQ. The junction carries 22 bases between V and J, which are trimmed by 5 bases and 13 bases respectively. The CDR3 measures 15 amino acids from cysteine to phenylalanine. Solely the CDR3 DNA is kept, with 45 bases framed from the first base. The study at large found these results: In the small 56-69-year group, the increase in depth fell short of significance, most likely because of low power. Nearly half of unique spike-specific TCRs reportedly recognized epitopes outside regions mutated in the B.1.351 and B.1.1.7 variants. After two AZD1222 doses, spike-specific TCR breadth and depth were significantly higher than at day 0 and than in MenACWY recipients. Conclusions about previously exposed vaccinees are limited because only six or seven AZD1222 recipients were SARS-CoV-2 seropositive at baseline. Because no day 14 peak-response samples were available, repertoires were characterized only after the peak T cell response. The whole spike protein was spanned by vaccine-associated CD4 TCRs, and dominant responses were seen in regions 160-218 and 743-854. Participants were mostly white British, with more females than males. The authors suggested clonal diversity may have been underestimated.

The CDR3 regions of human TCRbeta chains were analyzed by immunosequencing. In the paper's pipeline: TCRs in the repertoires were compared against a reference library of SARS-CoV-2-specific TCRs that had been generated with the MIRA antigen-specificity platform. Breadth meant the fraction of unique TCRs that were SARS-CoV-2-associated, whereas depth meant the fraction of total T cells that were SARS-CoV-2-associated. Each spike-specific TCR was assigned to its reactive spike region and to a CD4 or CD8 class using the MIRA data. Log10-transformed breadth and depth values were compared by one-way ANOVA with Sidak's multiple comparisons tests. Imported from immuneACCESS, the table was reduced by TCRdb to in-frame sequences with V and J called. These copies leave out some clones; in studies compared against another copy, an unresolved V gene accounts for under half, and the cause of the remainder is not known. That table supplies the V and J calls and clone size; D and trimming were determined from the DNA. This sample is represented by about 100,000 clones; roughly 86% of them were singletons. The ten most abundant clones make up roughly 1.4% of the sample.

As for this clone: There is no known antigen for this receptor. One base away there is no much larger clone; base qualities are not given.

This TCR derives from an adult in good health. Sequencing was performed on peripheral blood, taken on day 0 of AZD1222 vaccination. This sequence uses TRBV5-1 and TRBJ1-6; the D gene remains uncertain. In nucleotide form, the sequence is TGCGCCAGCAGTCGCGGGCCCATTACCCGCCGCCCCCTCCACTTT. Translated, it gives CASSRGPITRRPLHF.